This T cell receptor beta chain stems from a study of molecular identifiers for immune sequencing clone quantification. TCRdb independently ran MiXCR on the PCR reads; one entry per CDR3 protein. The table has around 320,000 distinct CDR3 sequences, roughly 24% seen once; the top ten hold about 0.7%. This clonotype was detected ten times or more. The CDR3 has 12 residues. The germline CDR1 and CDR2 sequences are MDHEN and SYDVKM. The germline V and J ends were trimmed by 6 bases and 8 bases, with 13 bases remaining between them. The TCR originated in a human donor in good health. Some libraries in this study had Jurkat cell RNA spiked in. The material sequenced was naive CD8+ T cells from blood, with Jurkat cell RNA spiked in. As for subset: FACS-sorted CD8+CD4-CCR7+CD45RA+ naive T cells. This chain links TRBV28 with TRBJ1-2; the D is unclear. CDR3 sequence reads: CASSTLAGGYTF. The CDR3 nucleotides are TGTGCCAGCAGCACGCTAGCTGGCGGCTACACCTTC.